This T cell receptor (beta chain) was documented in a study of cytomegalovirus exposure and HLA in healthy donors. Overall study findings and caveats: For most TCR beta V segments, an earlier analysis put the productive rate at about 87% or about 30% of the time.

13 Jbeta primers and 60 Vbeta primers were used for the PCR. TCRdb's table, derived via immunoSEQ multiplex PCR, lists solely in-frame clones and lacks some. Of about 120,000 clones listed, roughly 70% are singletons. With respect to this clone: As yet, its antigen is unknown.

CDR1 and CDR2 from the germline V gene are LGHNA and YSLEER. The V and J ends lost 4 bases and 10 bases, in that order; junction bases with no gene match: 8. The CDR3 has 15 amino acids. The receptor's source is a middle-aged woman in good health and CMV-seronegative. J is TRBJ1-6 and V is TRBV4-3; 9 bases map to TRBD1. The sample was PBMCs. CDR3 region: CASSPTGGNGSPLHF. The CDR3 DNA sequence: TGCGCCAGCAGCCCTACAGGGGGCAATGGCTCACCCCTCCACTTT.